This T cell receptor (beta chain) emerged from a study of T cell responses to AZD1222 COVID-19 vaccine. CDR1 is MNHEY, CDR2 SVGAGI, per germline. The CDR3 contains 16 residues. Between the trimmed V and J ends, which lost 2 bases and 1 base, there was a span of 12 bases. Sequenced by immunoSEQ multiplex PCR; TCRdb stores in-frame clones only, minus some. Here the sample spans approximately 110,000 clones, about 88% being singletons. This chain links TRBV6-5 with TRBJ1-5; D possibly corresponds to TRBD1 (6 bases). This receptor was taken from an adult in good health. Here the sequenced sample was peripheral blood, taken on day 0 of AZD1222 vaccination. The CDR3 sequence: CASSYTTGTSNQPQHF. CDR3 in DNA: TGTGCCAGCAGTTACACTACAGGGACAAGCAATCAGCCCCAGCATTTT.